One sample yielded the 8 T cell receptor beta chains listed below, sequenced in a study of blood T cell repertoires in COVID-19. Profiled with immunoSEQ multiplex PCR; TCRdb holds only in-frame clones, not every one. This table has 200,000 to 300,000 clones, over 80% appearing once. Sequencing was performed on peripheral blood. All receptors derive from a woman aged 40 to 55 with acute or convalescent COVID-19.

V and J are TRBV9 and TRBJ1-2; TRBD1 aligns across 7 bases. The CDR3 is 14 residues long. J gave up 3 bases and V 4 bases, and 6 bases lay outside the gene matches. Germline lookup yields CDR1 SGDLS and CDR2 YYNGEE. The CDR3 loop is CASSPTGVDYGYTF. CDR3 sequence (DNA): TGTGCCAGCAGCCCCACAGGGGTGGACTATGGCTACACCTTC.

This chain joins TRBV15 and TRBJ1-5; 9 bases align to TRBD1. The CDR3 sequence is 16 residues long. The germline V gene has CDR1 LNHNV and CDR2 YYDKDF (reference sequence). V gave up 1 base and J gave up 4 bases; unmatched junction bases: 5. CDR3 residues: CATSRVGTGSNQPQHF. CDR3 DNA: TGTGCCACCAGCAGAGTGGGGACAGGGTCAAATCAGCCCCAGCATTTT. Full variable domain (missing parts from reference TRBV15 and TRBJ1-5): DAMVIQNPRYQVTQFGKPVTLSCSQTLNHNVMYWYQQKSSQAPKLLFHYYDKDFNNEADTPDNFQSRRPNTSFCFLDIRSPGLGDTAMYLCATSRVGTGSNQPQHFGDGTRLSIL.

The chain links TRBV2 to TRBJ2-7; D is perhaps TRBD1 (6 bases). The length of the CDR3 is 13 residues. Germline V gives CDR1 SNHLY, CDR2 FYNNEI. The V and J ends lost 6 bases and 5 bases respectively, with 14 bases between them. CDR3 bases: TGTGCCAGCAGCGCCTACAGGGTCGACGAGCAGTACGTC. This encodes CASSAYRVDEQYV.

The gene calls are TRBV6-5 and TRBJ1-2; D is perhaps TRBD1 (5 bases). V lost 6 bases to trimming and J lost 10 bases, with 21 bases between them. Germline assignment: CDR1 MNHEY and CDR2 SVGAGI. CDR3 size: 14 residues. CDR3 sequence reads: CASSRVLREGTYTF. CDR3 DNA: TGTGCCAGCAGCCGGGTGCTCAGGGAGGGTACCTACACCTTC.

CDR3 DNA sequence: TGTGCCAGCAGTTATGACAGGGCAACCTACGAGCAGTACGTC. It specifies CASSYDRATYEQYV. This chain connects TRBV6-2 or TRBV6-3 to TRBJ2-7, with 7 nucleotides matching TRBD1. Germline V gene sequence: CDR1 MNHEY, CDR2 SVGEGT. This CDR3 contains 14 residues. The junction had 4 bases not matched to a gene; V was cut back by 3 bases and J by 2 bases.

The chain carries TRBV5-6 and TRBJ1-2, with 9 bases fitting TRBD1. V gave up 4 bases and J gave up 3 bases; unmatched junction bases: 7. The CDR3 sequence is 15 residues long. The V gene's germline CDR1 is SGHDT and CDR2 YYEEEE. The CDR3 nucleotides read TGTGCCAGCAGCCTGGGCGGACAGGGGCACTATGGCTACACCTTC. Translated: CASSLGGQGHYGYTF.

This sequence joins TRBV5-4 and TRBJ1-1, with 7 positions matching TRBD1. V lost 4 bases, J lost 5 bases, and 8 bases stayed unmatched. The CDR3 consists of 14 residues. Germline V CDR1 and CDR2: SGHNT, YYREEE (reference sequence). The CDR3 is CASSIDRAGTEAFF. CDR3 nucleotide sequence: TGTGCCAGCAGCATTGACAGGGCCGGGACTGAAGCTTTCTTT.

This clone was seen just once. This rearrangement joins TRBV12-3 or TRBV12-4 to TRBJ2-7, with 10 bases aligning to TRBD1. V shed 5 bases, J shed 5 bases, and the junction held 3 bases outside the gene matches. CDR3 length: 13 amino acids. The CDR3 bases are TGTGCCAGCAGTCCGACAGGGGGCAACGAGCAGTACGTC. It is translated as CASSPTGGNEQYV.